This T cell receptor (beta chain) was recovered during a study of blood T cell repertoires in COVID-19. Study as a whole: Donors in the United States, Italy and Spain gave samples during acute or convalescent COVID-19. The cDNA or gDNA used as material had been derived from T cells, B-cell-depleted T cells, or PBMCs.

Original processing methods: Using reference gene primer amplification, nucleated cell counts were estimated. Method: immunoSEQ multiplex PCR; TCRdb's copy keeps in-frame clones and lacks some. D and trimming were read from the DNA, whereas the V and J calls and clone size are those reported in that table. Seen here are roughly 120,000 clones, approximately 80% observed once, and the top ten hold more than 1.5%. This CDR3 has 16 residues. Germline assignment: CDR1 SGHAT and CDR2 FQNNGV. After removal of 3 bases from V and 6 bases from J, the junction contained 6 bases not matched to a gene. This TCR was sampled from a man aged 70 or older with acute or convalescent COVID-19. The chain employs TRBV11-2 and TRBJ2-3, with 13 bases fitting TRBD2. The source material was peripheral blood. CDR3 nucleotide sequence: TGTGCCAGCAGCTTCCCGACTAGCGGGGGGCCCGATACGCAGTATTTT. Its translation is CASSFPTSGGPDTQYF. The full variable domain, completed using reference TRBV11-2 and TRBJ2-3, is EAGVAQSPRYKIIEKRQSVAFWCNPISGHATLYWYQQILGQGPKLLIQFQNNGVVDDSQLPKDRFSAERLKGVDSTLKIQPAKLEDSAVYLCASSFPTSGGPDTQYFGPGTRLTVL.